This TCR beta chain was retrieved from a study of cytomegalovirus exposure and HLA in healthy donors. Study-wide results and caveats: Reportedly, TCR beta sequences accurately predicted HLA-A and HLA-B alleles in most subjects. Later genetic work tied a missense DCLRE1C variant to beta-chain V and J trimming. Listed as cytomegalovirus-associated were 150 or so TCR beta chains.

As to this clone: Its antigen is undetermined. One end of the junction varies from germline; a read error may be responsible. Other DNA sequences within the sample encode an identical CDR3.

Germline V CDR1 and CDR2: GTSNPN, SVGIG (reference sequence). This CDR3 contains 13 residues. PCR amplification relied on 60 Vbeta primers (plus 13 Jbeta primers). Data came from immunoSEQ multiplex PCR; TCRdb stores just in-frame clones and leaves some out. Among about 140,000 clones listed, about 78% were seen once. The sequencing input was PBMCs. The sequence came from a man between 18 and 35 years old in good health and CMV-seronegative. The V gene is TRBV30, the J gene TRBJ1-6; D remains unclear. The CDR3 reads CAWSTKNNSPLHF. The DNA of the CDR3 is TGTGCCTGGAGTACTAAAAATAATTCCCCCCTCCACTTT.